Listed below are T cell receptor beta chains from one sample, sequenced in a study of T cells in Graves' hyperthyroidism and ophthalmopathy. TCRdb fed the multiplex PCR reads into MiXCR, producing one record per CDR3 protein. The sample holds roughly 250,000 distinct CDR3 sequences; roughly 15% are singletons and the top ten take less than 15%. The sequencing sample was made of blood. These TCRs come from a woman aged 35 to 49 with Graves' hyperthyroidism that later progressed to Graves' ophthalmopathy. The CDR3 runs from the conserved cysteine through the conserved F or W. D genes are given only for firm matches. The size of a clone is reported for some rows only, either as once, few or many, or as a class for expanded clones.

size: many; V: TRBV28; D: .; J: TRBJ2-5; CDR3: CASSLETEPKAQYF; DNA: TGTGCCAGCAGTTTAGAGACAGAGCCCAAGGCCCAGTACTTC
size: few; V: TRBV4-2; D: .; J: TRBJ2-7; CDR3: CASSQVTGAGYEQYF; DNA: TGTGCCAGCAGCCAAGTAACCGGGGCTGGCTACGAGCAGTACTTC
size: few; V: TRBV6-1; D: .; J: TRBJ1-5; CDR3: CASSDRGSGQPQHF; DNA: TGTGCCAGCAGTGACCGGGGCTCGGGTCAGCCCCAGCATTTT
size: once; V: TRBV13; D: .; J: TRBJ2-3; CDR3: CASSLGLRAGLTDTQYF; DNA: TGTGCCAGCAGCTTAGGCTTAAGGGCAGGGCTCACAGATACGCAGTATTTT
size: .; V: TRBV2; D: TRBD1; J: TRBJ1-6; CDR3: CASSGTGGADSPLHF; DNA: TGTGCCAGCAGTGGGACAGGGGGCGCGGATTCACCCCTCCACTTT
size: many; V: TRBV27; D: .; J: TRBJ1-1; CDR3: CASSFQVGVGETEAFF; DNA: TGTGCCAGCAGTTTCCAGGTGGGAGTCGGGGAGACTGAAGCTTTCTTT
size: many; V: TRBV19; D: TRBD1; J: TRBJ2-1; CDR3: CASSWARDRIYNEQFF; DNA: TGTGCCAGTAGTTGGGCCCGGGACAGGATATACAATGAGCAGTTCTTC
size: many; V: TRBV10-2; D: .; J: TRBJ1-1; CDR3: CASSGGDMNTEAFF; DNA: TGCGCCAGCTCCGGGGGCGACATGAACACTGAAGCTTTCTTT
size: many; V: TRBV12-3/TRBV12-4; D: .; J: TRBJ2-1; CDR3: CASSFGSLLGSYNEQFF; DNA: TGTGCCAGCAGTTTTGGCTCGCTTCTAGGGTCCTACAATGAGCAGTTCTTC
size: few; V: TRBV6-5; D: .; J: TRBJ1-3; CDR3: CASSSRGIFSGNTIYF; DNA: TGTGCCAGCAGTTCGAGGGGGATTTTCTCTGGAAACACCATATATTTT
size: many; V: TRBV2; D: .; J: TRBJ2-7; CDR3: CASRFRTGNYEQYF; DNA: TGTGCCAGCCGTTTTCGAACAGGGAACTACGAGCAGTACTTC
size: .; V: TRBV5-1; D: .; J: TRBJ2-5; CDR3: CASSFSGTAGETQYF; DNA: TGCGCCAGCAGCTTTAGTGGGACAGCGGGGGAGACCCAGTACTTC
size: many; V: TRBV19; D: TRBD2; J: TRBJ2-1; CDR3: CASSILRLAGGLHLYNEQFF; DNA: TGTGCCAGTAGTATTCTTAGACTAGCGGGAGGTTTGCACCTTTACAATGAGCAGTTCTTC
size: medium-sized; V: TRBV28; D: .; J: TRBJ2-1; CDR3: CASSPRNEQFF; DNA: TGTGCCAGCAGCCCGAGGAATGAGCAGTTCTTC
size: many; V: TRBV11-2; D: TRBD2; J: TRBJ2-2; CDR3: CASSLKRENTGELFF; DNA: TGTGCCAGCAGCTTGAAGCGGGAGAACACCGGGGAGCTGTTTTTT
size: few; V: TRBV5-6; D: .; J: TRBJ2-3; CDR3: CASSPAGADTQYF; DNA: TGTGCCAGCAGCCCGGCTGGGGCAGATACGCAGTATTTT
size: few; V: TRBV7-9; D: .; J: TRBJ1-6; CDR3: CASSLSTGWNSPLHF; DNA: TGTGCCAGCAGCTTATCTACAGGGTGGAATTCACCCCTCCACTTT
size: many; V: TRBV7-9; D: TRBD2; J: TRBJ2-5; CDR3: CASSLGSLAGGQETQYF; DNA: TGTGCCAGCAGCTTAGGAAGCCTAGCGGGAGGCCAAGAGACCCAGTACTTC
size: .; V: TRBV4-1; D: TRBD1; J: TRBJ1-2; CDR3: CASRAPGQINYGYTF; DNA: TGCGCCAGCAGGGCGCCGGGACAGATTAACTATGGCTACACCTTC
size: many; V: TRBV20-1; D: TRBD2; J: TRBJ2-7; CDR3: CSAVAGGPYEQYF; DNA: TGCAGTGCAGTAGCGGGAGGGCCCTACGAGCAGTACTTC
size: few; V: TRBV2; D: TRBD2; J: TRBJ2-1; CDR3: CASSEAGGLADYNEQSF; DNA: TGTGCCAGCAGTGAAGCGGGGGGACTAGCGGATTACAATGAGCAGTCCTTC
size: many; V: TRBV19; D: .; J: TRBJ2-7; CDR3: CASSISSGSYEQYF; DNA: TGTGCCAGTAGTATCTCTAGTGGCTCCTACGAGCAGTACTTC
size: .; V: TRBV6-6; D: .; J: TRBJ2-3; CDR3: CASSYSRDTLGDTQYF; DNA: TGTGCCAGCAGTTACTCGAGGGACACGCTTGGAGATACGCAGTATTTT
size: .; V: TRBV28; D: .; J: TRBJ2-3; CDR3: CASSARLGFTDTQYF; DNA: TGTGCCAGCAGTGCGAGACTAGGCTTCACAGATACGCAGTATTTT
size: many; V: TRBV2; D: TRBD1; J: TRBJ2-5; CDR3: CASSGRVGQGASQETQYF; DNA: TGTGCCAGCAGTGGGCGGGTTGGACAGGGGGCGAGCCAAGAGACCCAGTACTTC
size: many; V: TRBV28; D: .; J: TRBJ1-4; CDR3: CASSLITGGAHEKLFF; DNA: TGTGCCAGCAGTTTAATTACGGGGGGCGCCCATGAAAAACTGTTTTTT
size: many; V: TRBV3-1; D: TRBD1; J: TRBJ2-5; CDR3: CASSRVQGQWGQETQYF; DNA: TGTGCCAGCAGCCGCGTACAGGGGCAATGGGGGCAAGAGACCCAGTACTTC
size: .; V: TRBV7-9; D: .; J: TRBJ1-1; CDR3: CASSLGAGHEAFF; DNA: TGTGCCAGCAGCTTAGGGGCGGGTCACGAAGCTTTCTTT